The rows below give T cell receptor beta chains drawn from one sample of a study of T-cell memory formation after mild COVID-19. TCRdb analysed the 5' RACE reads with MiXCR anew, one entry per CDR3 protein. The sample has roughly 510,000 distinct CDR3 sequences; 17% are singletons. Material: PBMCs or a T cell subset sorted from them (not recorded which). These receptors were collected from an adult woman who had mild COVID-19 (a few samples of this study predate the infection). Cell type and time point are not known. Both conserved end residues are part of each CDR3. Size values are once, few and many counts, or a class for expanded clones, and some rows have none.

clone_size | j_call | v_call | cdr3_aa
- | TRBJ1-1 | TRBV5-5 | CASSSPGRGAFF
- | TRBJ2-1 | TRBV15 | CATTHTYNEQFF
- | TRBJ2-1 | TRBV4-2 | CASSLQLGEQFF
- | TRBJ2-7 | TRBV24-1 | CATSEVAGIGQYF
- | TRBJ1-5 | TRBV15 | CATSRGKPSNQPQHF
- | TRBJ2-5 | TRBV11-2 | CASSLRSWTSGRETQYF
many | TRBJ1-1 | TRBV7-9 | CASSLAGTEAFF
- | TRBJ1-2 | TRBV20-1 | CSARDRGVNGYTF
- | TRBJ2-2 | TRBV4-1 | CASTPSDRGYTGELFF
- | TRBJ1-1 | TRBV4-1 | CASSQEAFF
few | TRBJ2-2 | TRBV7-6 | CASTAIAGELFF
few | TRBJ1-1 | TRBV20-1 | CSARGQGHTEAFF
- | TRBJ2-7 | TRBV3-1 | CASSQGTGRYEQYF
- | TRBJ1-4 | TRBV19 | CASNNRGPNEKLFF
- | TRBJ1-2 | TRBV20-1 | CSARAWLISTF
few | TRBJ2-5 | TRBV12-3/TRBV12-4 | CASSLNPEVRGRQETQYF
few | TRBJ1-1 | TRBV12-3/TRBV12-4 | CASSLVQRAEAFF
- | TRBJ2-3 | TRBV20-1 | CSLGSSTDTQYF
few | TRBJ2-3 | TRBV25-1 | CASSESKQGGTSGDTQYF
many | TRBJ2-1 | TRBV7-9 | CASSLPAYNEQFF
- | TRBJ2-2 | TRBV6-6 | CASSYSTRGNTGELFF
few | TRBJ2-7 | TRBV6-1 | CASRALQGTISEQYF
many | TRBJ1-1 | TRBV29-1 | CSVTGQGTNTEAFF
many | TRBJ2-1 | TRBV5-6 | CASSLGVALVNEQFF
- | TRBJ2-4 | TRBV27 | CAAGKWGDIQYF
- | TRBJ1-5 | TRBV7-9 | CASSRTGGREPQHF
few | TRBJ2-7 | TRBV14 | CASDRGGPSYEQYF
- | TRBJ2-7 | TRBV27 | CASSFGGIFLGEQYF
- | TRBJ1-2 | TRBV9 | CASSATGVANYGYTF
few | TRBJ2-1 | TRBV5-6 | CASSLAPGGEQFF
- | TRBJ2-7 | TRBV20-1 | CSARVGLATEEQYF
few | TRBJ2-2 | TRBV4-3 | CASSLRGLAGGNTGELFF
once | TRBJ2-5 | TRBV7-9 | CASSSRRGDQETQYF
few | TRBJ1-2 | TRBV2 | CASNRQGTNYGYTF
few | TRBJ2-2 | TRBV4-3 | CASSQAVGRGGELFF
few | TRBJ2-3 | TRBV7-9 | CASSHEEVLSTDTQYF
many | TRBJ2-1 | TRBV7-8 | CASTLVWGSVNEQFF
few | TRBJ2-1 | TRBV4-2 | CASSQENGRSSYNEQFF
few | TRBJ1-1 | TRBV4-3 | CASSQVSGGTEAFF
few | TRBJ2-7 | TRBV11-2 | CASSLNSNGTASYEQYF
few | TRBJ1-1 | TRBV4-1 | CASSQGAGGLRNTEAFF
few | TRBJ2-1 | TRBV3-1 | CASSQLRLAFYNEQFF